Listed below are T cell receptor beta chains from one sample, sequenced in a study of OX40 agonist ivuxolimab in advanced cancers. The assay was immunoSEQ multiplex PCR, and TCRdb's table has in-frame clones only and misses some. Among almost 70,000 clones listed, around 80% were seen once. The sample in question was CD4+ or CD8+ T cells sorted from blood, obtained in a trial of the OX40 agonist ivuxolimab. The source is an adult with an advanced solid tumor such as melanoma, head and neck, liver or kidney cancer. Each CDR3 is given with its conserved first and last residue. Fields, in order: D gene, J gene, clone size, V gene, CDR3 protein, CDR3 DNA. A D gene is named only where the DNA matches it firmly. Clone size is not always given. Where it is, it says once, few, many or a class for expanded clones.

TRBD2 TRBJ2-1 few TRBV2 CASKLAGNEQFF TGTGCCAGCAAACTAGCGGGCAATGAGCAGTTCTTC
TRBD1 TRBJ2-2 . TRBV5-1 CASSAGQGSNTGELFF TGCGCCAGCAGCGCCGGACAGGGGTCGAACACCGGGGAGCTGTTTTTT
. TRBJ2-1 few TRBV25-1 CASSEGDPQQFF TGTGCCAGCAGTGAAGGGGACCCCCAGCAGTTCTTC
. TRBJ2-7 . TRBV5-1 CASSFLQGSPYEQYF TGCGCCAGCAGCTTTTTACAGGGATCCCCCTACGAGCAGTACTTC
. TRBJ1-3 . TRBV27 CASSPRQSGNTIYF TGTGCCAGCAGTCCTCGACAGTCTGGAAACACCATATATTTT
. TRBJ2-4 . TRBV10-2 CASSEDAAKNIQYF TGCGCCAGCAGTGAAGACGCCGCCAAAAACATTCAGTACTTC
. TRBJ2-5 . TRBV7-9 CASDALALQETQYF TGTGCCAGCGACGCATTAGCGCTCCAAGAGACCCAGTACTTC
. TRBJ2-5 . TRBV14 CASSPRQKETQYF TGTGCCAGCAGCCCCAGACAGAAAGAGACCCAGTACTTC
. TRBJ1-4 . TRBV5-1 CASRAGGVSDEKLFF TGCGCCAGCAGGGCCGGGGGCGTTAGTGATGAAAAACTGTTTTTT
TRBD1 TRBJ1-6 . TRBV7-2 CASTKGQIYNSPLHF TGTGCCAGCACCAAGGGACAGATCTATAATTCACCCCTCCACTTT
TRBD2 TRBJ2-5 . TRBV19 CATASSGGEETQYF TGTGCCACCGCGAGTAGCGGGGGGGAAGAGACCCAGTACTTC
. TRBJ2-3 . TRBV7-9 CASSELTGPDTQYF TGTGCCAGCAGCGAACTAACAGGGCCAGATACGCAGTATTTT
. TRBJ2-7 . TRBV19 CASSIATDRTAEQYF TGTGCCAGTAGTATAGCGACCGACAGGACCGCAGAGCAGTACTTC
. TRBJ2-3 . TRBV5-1 CASSSYTPSTDTQYF TGCGCCAGCAGCTCTTATACACCAAGCACAGATACGCAGTATTTT